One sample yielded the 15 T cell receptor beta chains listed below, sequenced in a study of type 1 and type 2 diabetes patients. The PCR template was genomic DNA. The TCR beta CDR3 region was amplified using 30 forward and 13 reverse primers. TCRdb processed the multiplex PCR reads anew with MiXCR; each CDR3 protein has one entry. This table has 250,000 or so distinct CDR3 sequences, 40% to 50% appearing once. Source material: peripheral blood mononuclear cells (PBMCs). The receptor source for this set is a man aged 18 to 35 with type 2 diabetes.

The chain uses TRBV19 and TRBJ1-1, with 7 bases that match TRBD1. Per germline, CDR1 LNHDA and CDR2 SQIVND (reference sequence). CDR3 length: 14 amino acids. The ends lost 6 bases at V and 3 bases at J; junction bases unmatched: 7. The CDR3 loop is CASSEDRPYTEAFF. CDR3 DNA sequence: TGTGCCAGTAGCGAGGACAGGCCTTACACTGAAGCTTTCTTT.

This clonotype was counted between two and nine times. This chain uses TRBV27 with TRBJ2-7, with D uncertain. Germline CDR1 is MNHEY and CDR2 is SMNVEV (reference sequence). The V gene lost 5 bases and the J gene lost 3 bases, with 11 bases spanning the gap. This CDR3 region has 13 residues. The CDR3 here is CASSDNGIYEQYF. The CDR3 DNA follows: TGTGCCAGCAGTGACAACGGAATCTACGAGCAGTACTTC.

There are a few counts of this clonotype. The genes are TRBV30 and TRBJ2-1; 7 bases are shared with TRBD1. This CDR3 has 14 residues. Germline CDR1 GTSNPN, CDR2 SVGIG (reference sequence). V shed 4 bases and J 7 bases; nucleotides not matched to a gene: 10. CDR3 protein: CAWTPDQGVNEQFF. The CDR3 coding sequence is TGTGCCTGGACCCCCGACCAGGGGGTGAATGAGCAGTTCTTC. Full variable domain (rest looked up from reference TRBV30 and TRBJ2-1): SQTIHQWPATLVQPVGSPLSLECTVEGTSNPNLYWYRQAAGRGLQLLFYSVGIGQISSEVPQNLSASRPQDRQFILSSKKLLLSDSGFYLCAWTPDQGVNEQFFGPGTRLTVL.

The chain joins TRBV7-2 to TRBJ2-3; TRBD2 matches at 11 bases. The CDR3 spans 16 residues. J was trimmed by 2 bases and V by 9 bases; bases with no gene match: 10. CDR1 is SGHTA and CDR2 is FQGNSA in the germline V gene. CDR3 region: CASSLLAGGTTDTQYF. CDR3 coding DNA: TGTGCCAGTAGTCTTCTAGCGGGAGGAACCACAGATACGCAGTATTTT.

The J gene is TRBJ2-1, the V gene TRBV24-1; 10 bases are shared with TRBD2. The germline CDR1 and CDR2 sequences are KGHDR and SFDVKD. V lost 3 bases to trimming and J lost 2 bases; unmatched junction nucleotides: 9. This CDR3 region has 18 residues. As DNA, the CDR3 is TGTGCCACCAGTGATAGCGGGAGGGCGTTAGCCACCTACAATGAGCAGTTCTTC. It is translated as CATSDSGRALATYNEQFF.

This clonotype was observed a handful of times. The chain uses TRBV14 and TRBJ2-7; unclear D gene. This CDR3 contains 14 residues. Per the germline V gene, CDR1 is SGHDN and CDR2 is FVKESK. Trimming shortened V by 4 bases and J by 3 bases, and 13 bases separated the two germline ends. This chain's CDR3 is CASSPRSQLYEQYF. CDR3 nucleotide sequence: TGTGCCAGCAGCCCACGGAGCCAACTCTACGAGCAGTACTTC.

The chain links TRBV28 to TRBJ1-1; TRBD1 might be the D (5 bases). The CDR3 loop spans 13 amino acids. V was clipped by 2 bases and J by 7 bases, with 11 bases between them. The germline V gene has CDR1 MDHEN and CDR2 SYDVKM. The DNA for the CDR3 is TGTGCCAGCAGTTTACGCTGGGGCAGTGAAGCTTTCTTT. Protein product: CASSLRWGSEAFF.

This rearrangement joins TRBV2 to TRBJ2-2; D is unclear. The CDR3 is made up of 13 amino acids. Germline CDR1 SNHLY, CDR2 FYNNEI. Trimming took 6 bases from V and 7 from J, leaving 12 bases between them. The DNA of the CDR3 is TGTGCCAGCAGGTTGTACAGAGACGGGGAGCTGTTTTTT. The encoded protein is CASRLYRDGELFF.

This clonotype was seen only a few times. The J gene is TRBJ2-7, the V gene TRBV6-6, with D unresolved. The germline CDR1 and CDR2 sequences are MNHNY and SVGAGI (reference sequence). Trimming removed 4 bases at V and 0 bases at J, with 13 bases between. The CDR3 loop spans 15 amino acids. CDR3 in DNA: TGTGCCAGCAGTTCCTCTTCTTTAAGCTCCTACGAGCAGTACTTC. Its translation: CASSSSSLSSYEQYF.

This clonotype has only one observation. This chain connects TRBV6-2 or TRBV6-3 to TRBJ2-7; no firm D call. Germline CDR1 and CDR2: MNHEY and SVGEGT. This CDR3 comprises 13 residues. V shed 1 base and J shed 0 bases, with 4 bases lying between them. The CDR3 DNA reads TGTGCCAGCAGTTACTACGACTCCTACGAGCAGTACTTC. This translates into CASSYYDSYEQYF.

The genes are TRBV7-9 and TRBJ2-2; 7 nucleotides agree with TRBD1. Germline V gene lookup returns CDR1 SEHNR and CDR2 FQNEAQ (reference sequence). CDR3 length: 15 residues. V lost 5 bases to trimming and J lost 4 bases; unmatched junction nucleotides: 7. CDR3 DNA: TGTGCCAGCAGCCCAAGACAGGGTGGCACCGGGGAGCTGTTTTTT. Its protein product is CASSPRQGGTGELFF.

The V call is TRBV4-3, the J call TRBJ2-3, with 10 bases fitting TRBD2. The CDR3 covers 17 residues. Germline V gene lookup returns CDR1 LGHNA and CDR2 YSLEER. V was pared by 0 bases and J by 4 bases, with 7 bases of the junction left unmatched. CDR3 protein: CASSQEGQREGADTQYF. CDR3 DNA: TGCGCCAGCAGCCAAGAAGGACAGCGGGAGGGGGCAGATACGCAGTATTTT.

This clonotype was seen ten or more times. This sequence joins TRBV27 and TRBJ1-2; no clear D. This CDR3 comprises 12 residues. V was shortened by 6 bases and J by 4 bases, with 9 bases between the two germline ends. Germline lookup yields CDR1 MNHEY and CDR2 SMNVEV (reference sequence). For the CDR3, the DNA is TGTGCCAGCAGCTCCGGGAGCTATGGCTACACCTTC. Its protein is CASSSGSYGYTF.

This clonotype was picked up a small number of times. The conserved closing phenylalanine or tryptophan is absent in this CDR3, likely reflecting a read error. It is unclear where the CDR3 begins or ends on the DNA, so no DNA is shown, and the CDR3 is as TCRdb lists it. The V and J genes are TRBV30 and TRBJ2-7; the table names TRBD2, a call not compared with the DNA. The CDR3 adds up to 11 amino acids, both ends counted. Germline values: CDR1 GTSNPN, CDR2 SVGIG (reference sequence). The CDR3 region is CAWGRPGGRAI.

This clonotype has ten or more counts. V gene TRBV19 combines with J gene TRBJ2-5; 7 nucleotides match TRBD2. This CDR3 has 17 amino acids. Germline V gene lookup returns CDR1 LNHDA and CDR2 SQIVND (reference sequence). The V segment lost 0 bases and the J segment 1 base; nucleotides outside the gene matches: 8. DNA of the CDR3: TGTGCCAGTAGTATAGATCGTAGAGCGGGGTTCCAAGAGACCCAGTACTTC. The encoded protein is CASSIDRRAGFQETQYF.